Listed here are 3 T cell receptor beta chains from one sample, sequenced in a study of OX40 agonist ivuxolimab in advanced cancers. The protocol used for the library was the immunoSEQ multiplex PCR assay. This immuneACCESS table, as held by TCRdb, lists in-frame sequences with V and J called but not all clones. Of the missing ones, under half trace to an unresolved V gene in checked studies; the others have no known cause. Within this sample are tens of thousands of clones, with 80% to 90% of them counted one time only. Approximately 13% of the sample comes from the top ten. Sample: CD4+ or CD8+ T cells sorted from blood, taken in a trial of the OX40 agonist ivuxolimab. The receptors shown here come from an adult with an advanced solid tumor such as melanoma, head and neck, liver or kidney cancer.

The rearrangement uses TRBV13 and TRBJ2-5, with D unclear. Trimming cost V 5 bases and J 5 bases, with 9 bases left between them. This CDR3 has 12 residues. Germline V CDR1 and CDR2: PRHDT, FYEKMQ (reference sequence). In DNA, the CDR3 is TGTGCCAGCAGCCCTTTTGGGGAGACCCAGTACTTC. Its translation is CASSPFGETQYF.

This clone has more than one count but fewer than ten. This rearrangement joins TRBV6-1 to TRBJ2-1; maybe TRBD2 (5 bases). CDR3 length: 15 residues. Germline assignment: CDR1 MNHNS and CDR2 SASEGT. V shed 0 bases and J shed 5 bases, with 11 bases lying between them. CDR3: CASSEALTGNNEQFF. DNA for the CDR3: TGTGCCAGCAGTGAAGCGCTTACGGGGAACAATGAGCAGTTCTTC.

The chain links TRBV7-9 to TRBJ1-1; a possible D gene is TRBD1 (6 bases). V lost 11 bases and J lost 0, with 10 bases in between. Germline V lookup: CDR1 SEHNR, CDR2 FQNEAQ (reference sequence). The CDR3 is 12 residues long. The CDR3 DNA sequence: TGTGCCTCAGGGGAAATGAACACTGAAGCTTTCTTT. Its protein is CASGEMNTEAFF.